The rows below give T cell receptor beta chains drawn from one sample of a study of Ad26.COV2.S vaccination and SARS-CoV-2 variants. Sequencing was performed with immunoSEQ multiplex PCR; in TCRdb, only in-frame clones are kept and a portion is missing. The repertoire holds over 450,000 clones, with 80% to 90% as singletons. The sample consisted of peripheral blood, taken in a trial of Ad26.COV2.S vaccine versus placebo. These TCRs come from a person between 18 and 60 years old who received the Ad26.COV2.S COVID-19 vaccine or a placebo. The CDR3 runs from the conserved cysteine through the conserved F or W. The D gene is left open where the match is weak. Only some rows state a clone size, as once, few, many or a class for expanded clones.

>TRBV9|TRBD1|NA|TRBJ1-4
TGTGCCAGCAGCTTACGGGGACAGCCCCTTAATGAAAAACTGTTTTTT
CASSLRGQPLNEKLFF
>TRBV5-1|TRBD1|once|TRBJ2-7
TGCGCCAGCAGCTCCGGGACAGGGCCCTACGAGCAGTACTTC
CASSSGTGPYEQYF
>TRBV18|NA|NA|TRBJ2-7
TGTGCCAGCTCACCACCGGGACTCAGCTACGAGCAGTACTTC
CASSPPGLSYEQYF
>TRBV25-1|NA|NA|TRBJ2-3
TGTGCCAGCAGACGAGGGGGGTGGCGTACGCAGTATTTT
CASRRGGWRTQYF
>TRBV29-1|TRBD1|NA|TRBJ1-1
TGCAGCGTAGCTGGACAGGGCGGAACGAACACTGAAGCTTTCTTT
CSVAGQGGTNTEAFF
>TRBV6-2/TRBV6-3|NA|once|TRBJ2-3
TGTGCCAGCAGTTCCCCTGTTTCGCGGGCAGATACGCAGTATTTT
CASSSPVSRADTQYF
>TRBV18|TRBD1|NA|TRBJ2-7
TGTGCCAGCTCACCAATCGAGGGGGCGCGGGAGCAGTACTTC
CASSPIEGAREQYF
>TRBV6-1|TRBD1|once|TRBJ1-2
TGTGCCAGCAGTCAAGCTCGGGACAGTAGACCTGGCTACACCTTC
CASSQARDSRPGYTF
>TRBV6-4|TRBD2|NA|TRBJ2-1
TGTGCCAGCAGTGAGCGGGGGATGAATGAGCAGTTCTTC
CASSERGMNEQFF
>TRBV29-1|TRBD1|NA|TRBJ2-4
TGCAGCGTGGAATGGGGACAGGCGAAAAACATTCAGTACTTC
CSVEWGQAKNIQYF
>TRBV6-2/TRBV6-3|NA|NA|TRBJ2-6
TGTGCCAGCAGTTACGGGTCGGGGTCCGGGGCCAACGTCCTGACTTTC
CASSYGSGSGANVLTF
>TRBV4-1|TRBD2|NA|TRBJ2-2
TGCGCCAGCAGCCAATTCTGGACTAGCGGGGGCCCCAGAGTGGCCGGGGAGCTGTTTTTT
CASSQFWTSGGPRVAGELFF
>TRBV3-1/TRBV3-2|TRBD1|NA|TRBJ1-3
TGTGCCAGCAGCCAATCAATACAGGGGGCTCCTGGAAACACCATATATTTT
CASSQSIQGAPGNTIYF
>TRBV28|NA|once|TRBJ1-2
TGTGCCAGCAGTTTGCTGGGGTCCTATGGCTACACCTTC
CASSLLGSYGYTF
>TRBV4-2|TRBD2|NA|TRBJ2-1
TGTGCCAGCAGCCATCCCGGGGGGGACAATGAGCAGTTCTTC
CASSHPGGDNEQFF
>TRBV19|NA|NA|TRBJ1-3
TGTGCCAGTAGTATAGCACAGCCCTCTGGAAACACCATATATTTT
CASSIAQPSGNTIYF
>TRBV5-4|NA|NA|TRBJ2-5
TGTGCCAGCAGCTTGGACTGGGCGAAAGAGACCCAGTACTTC
CASSLDWAKETQYF
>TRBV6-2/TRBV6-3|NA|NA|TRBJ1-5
TGTGCCAGCAGTTACTCGCTCGCACAAGTGAGCAATCAGCCCCAGCATTTT
CASSYSLAQVSNQPQHF
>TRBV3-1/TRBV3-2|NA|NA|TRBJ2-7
TGTGCCAGCAGCCAACTTCCTGGGCAGGGGCAGTACTTC
CASSQLPGQGQYF
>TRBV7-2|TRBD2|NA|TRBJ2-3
TGTGCCAGCAGCTTTTCGGGGGGGCCGGCAGATACGCAGTATTTT
CASSFSGGPADTQYF
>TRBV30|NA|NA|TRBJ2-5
TGTGCCTGGAGTCTTGCAGGGGCCCTGGAGACCCAGTACTTC
CAWSLAGALETQYF
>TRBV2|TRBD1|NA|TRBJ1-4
TGTGCCAGCTGGAGACAGGGTGTAGGTGAAAAACTGTTTTTT
CASWRQGVGEKLFF
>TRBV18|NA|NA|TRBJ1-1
TGTGCCAGCTCACCGGGCCAGAACACTGAAGCTTTCTTT
CASSPGQNTEAFF
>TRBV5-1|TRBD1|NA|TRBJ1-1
TGCGCCAGCAGCCCCCGGACAGGGGCCGCTGAAGCTTTCTTT
CASSPRTGAAEAFF
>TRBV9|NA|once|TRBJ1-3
TGTGCCAGCAGCGTAGGGCTCGCGTCAAACACCATATATTTT
CASSVGLASNTIYF
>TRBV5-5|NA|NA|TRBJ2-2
TGTGCCAGCAGTTCCGGACCGAACACCGGGGAGCTGTTTTTT
CASSSGPNTGELFF
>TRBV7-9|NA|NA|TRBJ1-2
TGTGCCAGCAACAAAGATACCTATGGCTACACCTTC
CASNKDTYGYTF
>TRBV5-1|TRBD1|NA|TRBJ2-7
TGCGCCAGCAGCTTCCTAGGACAGGGGGGAAACTACGAGCAGTACTTC
CASSFLGQGGNYEQYF
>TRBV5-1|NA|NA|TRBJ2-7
TGCGCCAGCAGCCCGGCTGCGCCAACCTACGAGCAGTACTTC
CASSPAAPTYEQYF
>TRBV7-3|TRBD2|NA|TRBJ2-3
TGTGCCAGCAGCTTAGCTAGCGGGGCGCAGTATTTT
CASSLASGAQYF
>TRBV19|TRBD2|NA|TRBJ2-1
TGTGCCAGTATGCCCTCTAGCGGAAGCTCCTACAATGAGCAGTTCTTC
CASMPSSGSSYNEQFF
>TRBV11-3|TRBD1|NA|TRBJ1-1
TGTGCCAGCAGCTCAGGGGGCAAGGGGACTGAAGCTTTCTTT
CASSSGGKGTEAFF
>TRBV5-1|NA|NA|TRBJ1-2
TGCGCCAGCAGCTTGGCCCCAGCCAACTATGGCTACACCTTC
CASSLAPANYGYTF
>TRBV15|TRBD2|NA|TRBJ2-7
TGTGCCACCAGCAGAACCCCCCTCGGGAGGTTGGGCAACGAGCAGTACTTC
CATSRTPLGRLGNEQYF
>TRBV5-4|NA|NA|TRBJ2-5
TGTGCCAGCAGTGAGGGGGAGACCCAGTACTTC
CASSEGETQYF
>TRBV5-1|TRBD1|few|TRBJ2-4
TGCGCCAGCAGCTCGCAGGGGGCGGCCAAAAACATTCAGTACTTC
CASSSQGAAKNIQYF
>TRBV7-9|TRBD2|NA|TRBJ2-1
TGTGCCAGCAGCATAACCTTAGCGGGAGGCCCTCCAAATGAGCAGTTCTTC
CASSITLAGGPPNEQFF
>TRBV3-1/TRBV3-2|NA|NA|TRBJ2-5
TGTGCCAGCAGCCCGCCGGGCCAAGAGACCCAGTACTTC
CASSPPGQETQYF
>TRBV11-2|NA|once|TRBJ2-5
TGTGCCAGCACCCCTCTGCCGTTACCCCAAGAGACCCAGTACTTC
CASTPLPLPQETQYF
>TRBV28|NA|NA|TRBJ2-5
TGTGCCAGCAGTTTAAGGCCAACCCAAGAGACCCAGTACTTC
CASSLRPTQETQYF